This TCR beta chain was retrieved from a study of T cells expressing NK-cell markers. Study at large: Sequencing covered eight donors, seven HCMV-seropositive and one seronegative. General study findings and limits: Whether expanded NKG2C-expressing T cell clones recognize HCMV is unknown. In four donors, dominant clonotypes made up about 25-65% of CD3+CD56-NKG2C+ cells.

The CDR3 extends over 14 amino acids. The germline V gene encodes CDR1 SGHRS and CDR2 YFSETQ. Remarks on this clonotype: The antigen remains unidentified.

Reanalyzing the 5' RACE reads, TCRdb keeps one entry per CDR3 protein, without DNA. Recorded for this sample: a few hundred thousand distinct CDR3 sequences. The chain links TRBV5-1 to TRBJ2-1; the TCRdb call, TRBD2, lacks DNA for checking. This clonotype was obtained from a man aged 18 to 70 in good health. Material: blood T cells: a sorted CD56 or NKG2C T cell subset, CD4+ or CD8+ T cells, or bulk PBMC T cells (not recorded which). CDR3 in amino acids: CASSFQRANNEQFF.